Below, one T cell receptor (beta chain) is given with its context. Its antigen remains unknown. The germline V gene has CDR1 MNHNS and CDR2 SASEGT. The ends lost 7 bases at V and 1 base at J; junction bases unmatched: 12. This CDR3 has 17 residues. The sorted Tregs were CD4+CD25+CD127-/low cells. Constant-region reverse primers amplified full-length variable regions, followed by semi-nested Nested Universal Primer A PCR. In TCRdb, the 5' RACE reads were re-called with MiXCR into one record per CDR3 protein. The table shows 5,500 to 8,000 distinct CDR3 sequences, with about three quarters occurring only once. The study's findings and limits: Tumor-infiltrating Treg TCR alpha and beta sequences overlapped most with tumor naive CD4+ T cells, then blood naive.

The chain recombines TRBV6-1 with TRBJ2-7; 11 bases align to TRBD1. Specimen: tumor-infiltrating Tregs sorted from the breast tumor. The clonotype comes from a female donor with breast cancer. The CDR3 is CASIGGTGGTHSYEQYF. The CDR3 bases are TGTGCCAGCATAGGCGGGACAGGGGGGACACATTCCTACGAGCAGTACTTC.